The source of this T cell receptor beta chain is a study of long-term antiretroviral therapy in people with HIV. The CDR3 runs 11 residues. The V gene lost 3 bases and the J gene lost 4 bases, with 3 bases spanning the gap. Germline CDR1 SQVTM, CDR2 ANQGSEA. This clone was recorded a few times. Run at survey level, the immunoSEQ assay was version v3.0. Only in-frame clones appear in the TCRdb table, and some are missing; sequencing was by immunoSEQ multiplex PCR. The sample includes tens of thousands of clones, roughly nine tenths of them seen just once. The TCR originated in a man between 18 and 35 years old with HIV. The chain is built from TRBV29-1 and TRBJ2-2; no reliable D call. This material consisted of unsorted PBMCs, taken 1.1 years after starting antiretroviral therapy. The CDR3 DNA follows: TGCAGCGTTGATGGCACCGGGGAGCTGTTTTTT. Translating it yields CSVDGTGELFF.